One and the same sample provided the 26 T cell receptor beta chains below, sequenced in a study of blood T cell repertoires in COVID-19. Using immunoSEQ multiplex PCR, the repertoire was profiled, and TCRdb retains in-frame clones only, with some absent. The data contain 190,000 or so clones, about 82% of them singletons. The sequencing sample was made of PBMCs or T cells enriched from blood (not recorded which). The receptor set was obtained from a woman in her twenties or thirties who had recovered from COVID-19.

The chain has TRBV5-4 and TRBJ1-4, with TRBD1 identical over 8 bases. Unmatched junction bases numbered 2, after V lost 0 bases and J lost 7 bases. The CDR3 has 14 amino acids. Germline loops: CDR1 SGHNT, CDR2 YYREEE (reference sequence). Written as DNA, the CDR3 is TGTGCCAGCAGCTTGGCAGGGGGCGGTGAAAAACTGTTTTTT. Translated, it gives CASSLAGGGEKLFF.

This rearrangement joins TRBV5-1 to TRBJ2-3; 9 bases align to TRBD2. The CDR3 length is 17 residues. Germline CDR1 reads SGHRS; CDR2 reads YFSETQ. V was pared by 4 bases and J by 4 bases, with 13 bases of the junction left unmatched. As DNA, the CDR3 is TGCGCCAGCAGCGCAGCTGCTTTAGCGGGAGTGGCAGATACGCAGTATTTT. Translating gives CASSAAALAGVADTQYF. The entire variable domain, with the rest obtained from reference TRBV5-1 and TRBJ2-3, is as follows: KAGVTQTPRYLIKTRGQQVTLSCSPISGHRSVSWYQQTPGQGLQFLFEYFSETQRNKGNFPGRFSGRQFSNSRSEMNVSTLELGDSALYLCASSAAALAGVADTQYFGPGTRLTVL.

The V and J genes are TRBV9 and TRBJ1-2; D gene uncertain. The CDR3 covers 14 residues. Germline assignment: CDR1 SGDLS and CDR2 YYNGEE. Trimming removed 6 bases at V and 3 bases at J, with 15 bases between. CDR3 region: CASTTTIEDYGYTF. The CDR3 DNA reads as TGTGCCAGCACCACTACTATTGAGGACTATGGCTACACCTTC.

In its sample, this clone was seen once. For the CDR3, the DNA is TGTGCCAGCAGTGAAGGGGCCGCTCAGCCCCAGCATTTT. This gives the protein CASSEGAAQPQHF. This chain joins TRBV6-1 and TRBJ1-5; D is ambiguous. CDR1 is MNHNS and CDR2 is SASEGT in the germline V gene. Deletions cut 1 base from V and 6 bases from J, with 7 bases between. The CDR3 is 13 residues long.

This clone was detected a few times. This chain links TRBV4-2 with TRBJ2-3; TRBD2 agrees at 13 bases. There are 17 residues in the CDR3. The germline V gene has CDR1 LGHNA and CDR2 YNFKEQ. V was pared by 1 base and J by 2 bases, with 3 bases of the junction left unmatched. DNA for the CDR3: TGTGCCAGCAGCCAAGGGGGACTAGCGGGGCACACAGATACGCAGTATTTT. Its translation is CASSQGGLAGHTDTQYF.

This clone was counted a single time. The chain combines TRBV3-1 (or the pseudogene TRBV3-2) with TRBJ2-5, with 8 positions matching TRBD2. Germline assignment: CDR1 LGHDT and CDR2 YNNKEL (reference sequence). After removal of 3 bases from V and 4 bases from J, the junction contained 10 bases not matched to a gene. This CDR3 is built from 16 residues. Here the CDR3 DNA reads TGTGCCAGCAGCCAGGGATGGACTAGCTTGGGAGAGACCCAGTACTTC. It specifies CASSQGWTSLGETQYF.

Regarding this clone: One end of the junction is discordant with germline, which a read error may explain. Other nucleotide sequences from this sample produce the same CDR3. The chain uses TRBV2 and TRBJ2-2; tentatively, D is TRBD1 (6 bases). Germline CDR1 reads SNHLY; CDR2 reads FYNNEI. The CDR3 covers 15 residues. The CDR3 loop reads CASSSDRSPTGELFF. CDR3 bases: TGCGCCAGCAGTTCCGACAGGTCACCTACAGGGGAGCTGTTTTTT.

CDR3 amino acids: CASSPRLAGGINEQFF. The CDR3 bases are TGCGCCAGCAGCCCTCGACTAGCGGGAGGGATCAATGAGCAGTTCTTC. This sequence joins TRBV5-1 and TRBJ2-1; 14 bases are a match to TRBD2. The trim removed 4 bases at V and 6 bases at J, leaving 6 bases unmatched. Germline loops: CDR1 SGHRS, CDR2 YFSETQ. The CDR3 runs to 16 residues.

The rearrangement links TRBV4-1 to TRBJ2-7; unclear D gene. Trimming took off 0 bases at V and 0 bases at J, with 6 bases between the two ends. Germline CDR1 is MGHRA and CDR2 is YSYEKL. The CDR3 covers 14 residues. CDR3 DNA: TGCGCCAGCAGCCAAGACGGGTCCTCCTACGAGCAGTACTTC. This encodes CASSQDGSSYEQYF.

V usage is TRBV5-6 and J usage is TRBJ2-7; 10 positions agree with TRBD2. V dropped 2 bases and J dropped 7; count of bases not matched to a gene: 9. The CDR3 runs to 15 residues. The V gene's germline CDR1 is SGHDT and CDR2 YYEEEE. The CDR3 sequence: CASSFPSGSPFEQYF. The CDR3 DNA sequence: TGTGCCAGCAGCTTTCCTAGCGGGAGTCCTTTTGAGCAGTACTTC.

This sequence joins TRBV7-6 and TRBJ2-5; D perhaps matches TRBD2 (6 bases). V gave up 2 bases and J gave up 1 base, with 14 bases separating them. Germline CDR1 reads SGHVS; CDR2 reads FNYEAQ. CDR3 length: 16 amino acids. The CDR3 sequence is CASSLRLGRAQETQYF. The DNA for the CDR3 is TGTGCCAGCAGCTTACGACTAGGGAGAGCCCAAGAGACCCAGTACTTC.

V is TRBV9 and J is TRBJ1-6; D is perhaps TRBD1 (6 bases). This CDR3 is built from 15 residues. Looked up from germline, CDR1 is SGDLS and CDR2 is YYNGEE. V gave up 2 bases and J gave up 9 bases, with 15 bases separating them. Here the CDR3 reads CASSVSGDIGSPLHF. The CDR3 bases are TGTGCCAGCAGCGTCTCAGGGGATATAGGTTCACCCCTCCACTTT.

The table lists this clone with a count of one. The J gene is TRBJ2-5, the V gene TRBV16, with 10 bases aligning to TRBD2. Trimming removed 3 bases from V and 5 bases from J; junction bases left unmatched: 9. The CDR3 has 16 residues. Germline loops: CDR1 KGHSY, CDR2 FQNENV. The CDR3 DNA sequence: TGTGCCAGCAGCCAGGTAGCGGGAGGTTTTCGGGAGACCCAGTACTTC. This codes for CASSQVAGGFRETQYF.

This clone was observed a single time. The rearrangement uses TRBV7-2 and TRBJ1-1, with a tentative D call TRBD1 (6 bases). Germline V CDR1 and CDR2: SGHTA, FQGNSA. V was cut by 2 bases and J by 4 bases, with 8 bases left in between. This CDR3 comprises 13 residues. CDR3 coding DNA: TGTGCCAGCAGCTTAAGGGGGTCCACTGAAGCTTTCTTT. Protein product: CASSLRGSTEAFF.

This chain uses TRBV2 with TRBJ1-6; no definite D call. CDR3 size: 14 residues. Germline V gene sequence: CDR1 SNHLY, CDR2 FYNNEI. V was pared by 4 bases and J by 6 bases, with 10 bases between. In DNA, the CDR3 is TGTGCCAGCAGTGCCACCGGGGTTAATTCACCCCTCCACTTT. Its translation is CASSATGVNSPLHF.

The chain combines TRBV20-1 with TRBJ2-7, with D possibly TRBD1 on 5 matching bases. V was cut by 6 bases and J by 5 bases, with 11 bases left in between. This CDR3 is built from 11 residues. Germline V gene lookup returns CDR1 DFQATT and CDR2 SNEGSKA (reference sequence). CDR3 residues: CSATVGDEQYF. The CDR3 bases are TGCAGTGCGACAGTTGGGGACGAGCAGTACTTC.

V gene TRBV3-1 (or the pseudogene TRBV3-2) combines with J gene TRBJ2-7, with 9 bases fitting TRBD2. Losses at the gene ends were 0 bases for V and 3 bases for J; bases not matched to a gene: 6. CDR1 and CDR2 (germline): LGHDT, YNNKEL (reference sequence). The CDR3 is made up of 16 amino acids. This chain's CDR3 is CASSQEGSGRLYEQYF. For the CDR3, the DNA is TGTGCCAGCAGCCAAGAAGGTAGCGGGAGACTCTACGAGCAGTACTTC.

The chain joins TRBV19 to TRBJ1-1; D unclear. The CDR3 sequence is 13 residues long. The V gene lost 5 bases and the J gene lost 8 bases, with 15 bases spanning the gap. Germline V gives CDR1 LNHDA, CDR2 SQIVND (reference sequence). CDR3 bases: TGTGCCAGTAGTGGGAGGGTGGCAGAAGAAGCTTTCTTT. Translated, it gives CASSGRVAEEAFF.

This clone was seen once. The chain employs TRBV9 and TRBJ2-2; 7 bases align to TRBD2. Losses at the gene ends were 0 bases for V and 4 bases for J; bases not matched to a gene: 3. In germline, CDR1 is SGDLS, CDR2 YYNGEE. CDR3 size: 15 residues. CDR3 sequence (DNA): TGTGCCAGCAGCGTAGTTTCTAGCGGCACCGGGGAGCTGTTTTTT. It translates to CASSVVSSGTGELFF. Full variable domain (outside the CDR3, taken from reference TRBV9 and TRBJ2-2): DSGVTQTPKHLITATGQRVTLRCSPRSGDLSVYWYQQSLDQGLQFLIQYYNGEERAKGNILERFSAQQFPDLHSELNLSSLELGDSALYFCASSVVSSGTGELFFGEGSRLTVL.

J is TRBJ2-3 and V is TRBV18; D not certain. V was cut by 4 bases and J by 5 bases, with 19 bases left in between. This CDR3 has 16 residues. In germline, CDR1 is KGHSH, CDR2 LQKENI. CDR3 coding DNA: TGTGCCAGCTCACGATCCCTCGAGGCTGCTGGAGATACGCAGTATTTT. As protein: CASSRSLEAAGDTQYF.

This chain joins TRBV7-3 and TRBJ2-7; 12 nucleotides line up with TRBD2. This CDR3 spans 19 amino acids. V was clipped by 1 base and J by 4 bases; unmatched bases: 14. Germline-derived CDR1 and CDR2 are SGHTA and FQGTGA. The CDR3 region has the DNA TGTGCCAGCAGCTTAATGTCGGCCGAGACTAGCGGGAGAGAGTACGAGCAGTACTTC. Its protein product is CASSLMSAETSGREYEQYF. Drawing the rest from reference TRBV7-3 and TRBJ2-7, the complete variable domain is GAGVSQTPSNKVTEKGKYVELRCDPISGHTALYWYRQSLGQGPEFLIYFQGTGAADDSGLPNDRFFAVRPEGSVSTLKIQRTERGDSAVYLCASSLMSAETSGREYEQYFGPGTRLTVT.

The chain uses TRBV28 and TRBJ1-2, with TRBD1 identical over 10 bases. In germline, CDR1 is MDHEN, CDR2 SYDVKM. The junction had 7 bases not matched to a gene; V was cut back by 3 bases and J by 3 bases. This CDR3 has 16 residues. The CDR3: CASSFPPGQGHYGYTF. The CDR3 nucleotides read TGTGCCAGCAGTTTCCCACCGGGACAGGGGCACTATGGCTACACCTTC.

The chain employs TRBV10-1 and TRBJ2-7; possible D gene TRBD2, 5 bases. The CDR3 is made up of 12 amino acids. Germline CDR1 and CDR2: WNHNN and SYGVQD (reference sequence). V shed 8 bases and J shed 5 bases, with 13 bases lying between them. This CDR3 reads CASGRGRDEQYF. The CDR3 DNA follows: TGCGCCAGCGGACGGGGAAGAGACGAGCAGTACTTC.

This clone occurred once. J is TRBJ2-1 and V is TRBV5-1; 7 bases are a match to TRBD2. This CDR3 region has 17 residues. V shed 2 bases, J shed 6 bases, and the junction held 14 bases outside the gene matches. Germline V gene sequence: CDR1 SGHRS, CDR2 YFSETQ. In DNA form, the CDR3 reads TGCGCCAGCAGCTTACAGAGCGGGAAGAATTTAGGCAATGAGCAGTTCTTC. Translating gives CASSLQSGKNLGNEQFF.

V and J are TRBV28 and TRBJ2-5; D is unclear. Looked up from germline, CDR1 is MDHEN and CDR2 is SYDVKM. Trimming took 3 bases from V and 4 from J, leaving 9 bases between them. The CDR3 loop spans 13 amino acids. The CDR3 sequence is CASSLLELETQYF. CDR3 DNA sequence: TGTGCCAGCAGTTTGCTGGAGCTAGAGACCCAGTACTTC.

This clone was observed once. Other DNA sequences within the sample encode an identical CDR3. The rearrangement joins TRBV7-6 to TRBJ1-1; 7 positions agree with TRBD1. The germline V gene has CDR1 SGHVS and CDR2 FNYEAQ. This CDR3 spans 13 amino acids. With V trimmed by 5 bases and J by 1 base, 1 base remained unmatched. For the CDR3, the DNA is TGTGCCAGCAGCAGACAGGGGAACACTGAAGCTTTCTTT. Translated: CASSRQGNTEAFF.